This T cell receptor beta chain was recovered during a study of Graves' ophthalmopathy and Graves' hyperthyroidism. There are 13 residues in the CDR3. In germline, CDR1 is LNHDA, CDR2 SQIVND (reference sequence). The ends were cut back, 2 bases at V and 6 bases at J, with 11 bases in the middle. This clonotype was observed many times. TCR beta CDR3 amplification used RNA transcripts. First-round RT-PCR used HTBI primers; second-round multiplex PCR followed. TCRdb re-called the multiplex PCR reads through MiXCR, storing one row per CDR3 protein. Here the sample spans a few hundred thousand distinct CDR3 sequences, approximately 20% being singletons.

J is TRBJ2-7 and V is TRBV19; D is unresolved. The sample was peripheral blood. This receptor was taken from a woman aged 18-30 years with Graves' ophthalmopathy. The CDR3 coding sequence is TGTGCCAGTAGTATAAGTGGGGTGAGCGAGCAGTACTTC. This gives the protein CASSISGVSEQYF.